Listed below are T cell receptor beta chains from one sample, sequenced in a study of T cells in Graves' hyperthyroidism and ophthalmopathy. TCRdb ran MiXCR on the multiplex PCR reads and lists one entry per CDR3 protein. This sample yields fewer than 350,000 distinct CDR3 sequences, of which about 15% are seen a single time; under 35% belongs to the top ten. The sequencing input was blood. Receptors were obtained from a woman in her forties or fifties with Graves' hyperthyroidism that later progressed to Graves' ophthalmopathy. Each CDR3 is given with its conserved first and last residue. Each record gives: CDR3 length, D gene, clone size, J gene, V gene, CDR3 protein, CDR3 DNA. The D gene is left open where the match is weak. A row's size may be missing; if present it is once, few, many or a size class.

length: 16
D: TRBD2
size: many
J: TRBJ2-1
V: TRBV5-8
CDR3: CASSFGAGGSKGEQFF
DNA: TGTGCCAGCAGCTTTGGAGCGGGAGGCTCTAAGGGGGAGCAGTTCTTC

length: 15
D: .
size: few
J: TRBJ2-3
V: TRBV5-1
CDR3: CASSLMERTTDTQYF
DNA: TGCGCCAGCAGTCTTATGGAGCGAACCACAGATACGCAGTATTTT

length: 14
D: TRBD1
size: many
J: TRBJ2-1
V: TRBV27
CDR3: CASSGSGTGGVQFF
DNA: TGTGCCAGCAGTGGATCCGGGACAGGGGGTGTGCAGTTCTTC

length: 15
D: TRBD2
size: many
J: TRBJ2-1
V: TRBV11-1
CDR3: CASSLAGVGGNEQFF
DNA: TGTGCCAGCAGCTTGGCGGGGGTCGGCGGCAATGAGCAGTTCTTC

length: 15
D: .
size: many
J: TRBJ2-7
V: TRBV12-3/TRBV12-4
CDR3: CASSFKRKSSYEQYF
DNA: TGTGCCAGCAGTTTTAAGAGGAAATCTTCCTACGAGCAGTACTTC

length: 14
D: .
size: many
J: TRBJ1-4
V: TRBV2
CDR3: CASSEEGGYGKLFF
DNA: TGTGCCAGCAGTGAGGAAGGAGGGTACGGAAAACTGTTTTTT

length: 16
D: TRBD1
size: many
J: TRBJ2-7
V: TRBV3-1
CDR3: CASSQDAGQVYYEQYF
DNA: TGTGCCAGCAGCCAAGATGCGGGACAGGTTTACTACGAGCAGTACTTC

length: 16
D: .
size: many
J: TRBJ1-5
V: TRBV28
CDR3: CASSQTWGVGNQPQHF
DNA: TGTGCCAGCAGTCAAACTTGGGGGGTTGGCAATCAGCCCCAGCATTTT

length: 14
D: .
size: many
J: TRBJ2-2
V: TRBV5-4
CDR3: CASSPRQADGELFF
DNA: TGTGCCAGCAGCCCGAGACAGGCTGACGGGGAGCTGTTTTTT

length: 17
D: .
size: many
J: TRBJ2-5
V: TRBV3-1
CDR3: CASSQVGAGAQRETQYF
DNA: TGTGCCAGCAGCCAAGTTGGGGCAGGGGCCCAAAGAGAGACCCAGTACTTC

length: 13
D: .
size: medium-sized
J: TRBJ1-4
V: TRBV7-9
CDR3: CASSLATNEKLFF
DNA: TGTGCCAGCAGCTTAGCAACTAATGAAAAACTGTTTTTT

length: 17
D: TRBD2
size: .
J: TRBJ2-2
V: TRBV20-1
CDR3: CSARDSASGSVTGELFF
DNA: TGCAGTGCTAGAGATTCGGCTAGCGGGAGTGTCACCGGGGAGCTGTTTTTT

length: 15
D: .
size: many
J: TRBJ2-1
V: TRBV6-1
CDR3: CASYLRRGPRNEQFF
DNA: TGTGCCAGCTACCTACGGCGGGGCCCTCGTAATGAGCAGTTCTTC

length: 14
D: TRBD2
size: many
J: TRBJ2-2
V: TRBV29-1
CDR3: CSATGLAGIGELFF
DNA: TGCAGCGCGACTGGGCTAGCGGGGATCGGGGAGCTGTTTTTT

length: 17
D: TRBD2
size: many
J: TRBJ2-1
V: TRBV11-2
CDR3: CASSLESGRAGYNEQFF
DNA: TGTGCCAGCAGCTTAGAGTCGGGGAGGGCCGGTTACAATGAGCAGTTCTTC

length: 15
D: .
size: many
J: TRBJ1-5
V: TRBV27
CDR3: CASRGGPASNQPQHF
DNA: TGTGCCAGCAGGGGAGGCCCGGCCAGCAATCAGCCCCAGCATTTT

length: 16
D: .
size: .
J: TRBJ1-1
V: TRBV12-3/TRBV12-4
CDR3: CASSPVPGLSATEAFF
DNA: TGTGCCAGCAGTCCCGTACCAGGGCTATCGGCCACTGAAGCTTTCTTT